This T cell receptor (beta chain) was observed in a study of blood T cell repertoires in COVID-19. Study-level background: The United States, Italy and Spain supplied acute and convalescent COVID-19 samples. T cells, B-cell-depleted T cells, or PBMCs supplied cDNA or gDNA.

TCRdb's copy holds only in-frame clones and misses some; the assay was immunoSEQ multiplex PCR. In the table there are 410,000 or so clones, 86% of which are singletons. This CDR3 spans 13 amino acids. Trimming took off 0 bases at V and 6 bases at J, with 8 bases between the two ends. Germline V gene data show CDR1 as LNHNV and CDR2 as YYDKDF (reference sequence). The sequence derives from a woman aged 25 to 39 with active or convalescent COVID-19. The sequenced sample consisted of peripheral blood. This chain links TRBV15 with TRBJ1-1; no reliable D call. The CDR3 DNA reads TGTGCCACCAGCAGAGAAAATCTAGCTGAAGCTTTCTTT. Protein product: CATSRENLAEAFF.